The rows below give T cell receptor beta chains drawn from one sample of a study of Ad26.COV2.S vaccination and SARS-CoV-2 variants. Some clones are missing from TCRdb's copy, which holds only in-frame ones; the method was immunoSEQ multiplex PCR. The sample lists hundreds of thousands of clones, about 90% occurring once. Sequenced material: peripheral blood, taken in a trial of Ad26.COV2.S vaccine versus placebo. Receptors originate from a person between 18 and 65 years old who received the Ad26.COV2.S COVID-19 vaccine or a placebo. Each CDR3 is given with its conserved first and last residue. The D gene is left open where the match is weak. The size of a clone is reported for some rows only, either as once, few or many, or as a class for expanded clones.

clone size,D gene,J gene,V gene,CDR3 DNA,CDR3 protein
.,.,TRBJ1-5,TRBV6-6,TGTGCCAGCAGTCGATTTAGTAGTCAATTTAGCAATCAGCCCCAGCATTTT,CASSRFSSQFSNQPQHF
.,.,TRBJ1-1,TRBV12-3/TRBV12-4,TGTGCCAGCAGTTTAGCTGGAACTGAAGCTTTCTTT,CASSLAGTEAFF
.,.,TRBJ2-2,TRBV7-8,TGTGCCAGCAGCCCCCAGCCCACCGGGGAGCTGTTTTTT,CASSPQPTGELFF
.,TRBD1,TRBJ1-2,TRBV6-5,TGTGCCAGCAGTTACTCGAACAGGGGTATAGATGGCTACACCTTC,CASSYSNRGIDGYTF
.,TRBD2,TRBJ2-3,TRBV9,TGTGCCAGCACCATAGACGGCGGGGGAGGCACAGATACGCAGTATTTT,CASTIDGGGGTDTQYF
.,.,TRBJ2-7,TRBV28,TGTGCCAGCAGTTTAGGTGGCTACGAGCAGTACTTC,CASSLGGYEQYF
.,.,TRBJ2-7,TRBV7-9,TGTGCCAGCAGCCGGGGACTGGGCAGGGTTCACGAGCAGTACTTC,CASSRGLGRVHEQYF
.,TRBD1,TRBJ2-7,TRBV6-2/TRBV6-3,TGTGCCAGCAGTTACGCTACTCAACGGGACAGGATCCCCCTTACCTACGAGCAGTACTTC,CASSYATQRDRIPLTYEQYF
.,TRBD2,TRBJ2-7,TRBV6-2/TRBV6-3,TGTGCCAGCAGTTCCCCCGGGAGGGAAGCCTACGAGCAGTACTTC,CASSSPGREAYEQYF
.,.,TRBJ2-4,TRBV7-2,TGTGCCAGCAGCTTAGAAACTGTAGGGAACATTCAGTACTTC,CASSLETVGNIQYF
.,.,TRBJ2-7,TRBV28,TGTGCCAGCAGTTTTTTCCAGGGGTCCTACGAGCAGTACTTC,CASSFFQGSYEQYF
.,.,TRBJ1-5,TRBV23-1,TGCGCCAGCAGCTGGGTAGAAACAGGAAAAGGTCAGCCCCAGCATTTT,CASSWVETGKGQPQHF
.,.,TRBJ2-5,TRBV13,TGTGCCAGCAGCTCCACGTCCCTGTCCCCCCAAGAGACCCAGTACTTC,CASSSTSLSPQETQYF
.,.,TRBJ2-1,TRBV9,TGTGCCAGCAGCGCCGTTCGCTACAATGAGCAGTTCTTC,CASSAVRYNEQFF
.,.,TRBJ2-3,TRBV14,TGTGCCAGCAGCCAAGCGAGGGTACTTTCAACAGATACGCAGTATTTT,CASSQARVLSTDTQYF
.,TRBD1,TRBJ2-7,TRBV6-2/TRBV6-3,TGTGCCAGCAGTCCCAGGACAGGGGGTCCCTACGAGCAGTACTTC,CASSPRTGGPYEQYF
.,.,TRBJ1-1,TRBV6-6,TGTGCCAGCAGTGACCCCGGGACGGTGAACACTGAAGCTTTCTTT,CASSDPGTVNTEAFF
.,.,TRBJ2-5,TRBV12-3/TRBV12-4,TGTGCCAGCAGCAACTGGAGCCAAGAGACCCAGTACTTC,CASSNWSQETQYF
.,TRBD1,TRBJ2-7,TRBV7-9,TGTGCCAGCAGCCGGCAGACAGGGGGTATTTGGGAGCAGTACTTC,CASSRQTGGIWEQYF
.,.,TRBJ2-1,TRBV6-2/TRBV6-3,TGTGCCAGCAGTTACATGCAGGGTAGCAATGAGCAGTTCTTC,CASSYMQGSNEQFF
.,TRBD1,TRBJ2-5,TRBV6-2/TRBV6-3,TGTGCCAGCAGCCCGACCCCGGACAGGGTAGAGACCCAGTACTTC,CASSPTPDRVETQYF
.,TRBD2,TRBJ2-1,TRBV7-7,TGTGCTAGCAGCCCAGCGCAAACTAGCGGGGGCCCTAGCTCCTACAATGAGCAGTTCTTC,CASSPAQTSGGPSSYNEQFF
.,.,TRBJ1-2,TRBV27,TGTGCCAGCAGTTTTTCAGGGGTCGGGATCTATGGCTACACCTTC,CASSFSGVGIYGYTF
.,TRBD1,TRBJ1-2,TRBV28,TGTGCCAGCAGGTCGACAGGGTTCGGAGGCTACACCTTC,CASRSTGFGGYTF
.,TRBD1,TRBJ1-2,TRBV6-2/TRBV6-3,TGTGCCAGCAGTTACCCCAGGACAGGGACCTATGGCTACACCTTC,CASSYPRTGTYGYTF
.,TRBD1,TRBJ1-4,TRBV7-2,TGTGCCAGCAGCTTAGGACAGGGAGTTGAAAAACTGTTTTTT,CASSLGQGVEKLFF
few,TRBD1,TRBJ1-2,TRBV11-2,TGTGCCAGCAGCACCGGGACAGGGACGAGGAACTATGGCTACACCTTC,CASSTGTGTRNYGYTF
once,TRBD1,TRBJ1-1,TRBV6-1,TGTGCCAGCAGTGAACGGGACAGCTACACTGAAGCTTTCTTT,CASSERDSYTEAFF
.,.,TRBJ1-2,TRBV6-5,TGTGCCAGCCGCCCGCCGGGAATTAACTATGGCTACACCTTC,CASRPPGINYGYTF
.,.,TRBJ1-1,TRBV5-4,TGTGCCAGCAGATTTGGGTCCAACACTGAAGCTTTCTTT,CASRFGSNTEAFF
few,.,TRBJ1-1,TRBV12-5,TGTGCTAGTGGTTTGGTAGGGCGAATGAACACTGAAGCTTTCTTT,CASGLVGRMNTEAFF
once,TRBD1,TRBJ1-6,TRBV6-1,TGTGCCAGCAGTGAAGCCCTTCCTAGACAGGGGGTTCACTATAATTCACCCCTCCACTTT,CASSEALPRQGVHYNSPLHF
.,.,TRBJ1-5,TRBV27,TGTGCCAGCGCACTTTCTAGCAATCAGCCCCAGCATTTT,CASALSSNQPQHF
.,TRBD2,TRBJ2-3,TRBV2,TGTGCCAGCAGCTTTCGAGCGGGGGGCCGTTATGGGCCAGATACGCAGTATTTT,CASSFRAGGRYGPDTQYF
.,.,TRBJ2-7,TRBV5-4,TGTGCCAGCAGCTTGAATGGGTACGAGCAGTACTTC,CASSLNGYEQYF
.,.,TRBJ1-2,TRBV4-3,TGCGCCAGCAGCCAAGGGTTCCGGGGGGCTTTCTATGGCTACACCTTC,CASSQGFRGAFYGYTF
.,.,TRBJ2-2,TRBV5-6,TGTGCCAGCAGCTTGGGGAATCTCTACACCGGGGAGCTGTTTTTT,CASSLGNLYTGELFF
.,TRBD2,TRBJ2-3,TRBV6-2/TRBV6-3,TGTGCCAGCAGTTACTCTAGACTAGCGGGGTCCACAGATACGCAGTATTTT,CASSYSRLAGSTDTQYF
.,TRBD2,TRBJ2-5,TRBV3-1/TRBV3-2,TGTGCCAGCAGCCCCCCACTAGCGGGGGGAGGTCAAGAGACCCAGTACTTC,CASSPPLAGGGQETQYF
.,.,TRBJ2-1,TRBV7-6,TGTGCCATCAGACAGGTTGGGGACAATGAGCAGTTCTTC,CAIRQVGDNEQFF
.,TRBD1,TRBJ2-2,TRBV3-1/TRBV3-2,TGTGCCAGCAGCCGCGGACAGGGTTTTGCCGGGGAGCTGTTTTTT,CASSRGQGFAGELFF
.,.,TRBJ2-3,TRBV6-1,TGTGCCAGCAGTGAAGTGTTCCCCCCCGGGACTCTTAGAGGAGATACGCAGTATTTT,CASSEVFPPGTLRGDTQYF
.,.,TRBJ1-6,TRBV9,TGTGCCAGCAGCGTAACAGGGTGGGATTCACCCCTCCACTTT,CASSVTGWDSPLHF
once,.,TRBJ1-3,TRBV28,TGTGCCAGCAGGTCCTTTTCGGTACCCGGGGGAGGAAACACCATATATTTT,CASRSFSVPGGGNTIYF
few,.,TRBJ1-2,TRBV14,TGTGCCAGCAGCCAAGAGGCAGGGCTTTTCTCGTACACCTTC,CASSQEAGLFSYTF
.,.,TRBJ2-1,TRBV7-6,TGTGCCAGCAGCTTAGGGGGGGGCCTCTACAATGAGCAGTTCTTC,CASSLGGGLYNEQFF
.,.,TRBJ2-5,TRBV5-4,TGTGCCAGCAGCTTGCGAGAAAAAGAGACCCAGTACTTC,CASSLREKETQYF
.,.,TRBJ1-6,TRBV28,TGTGCCAGCAGCCAGGGACTCCATAATTCACCCCTCCACTTT,CASSQGLHNSPLHF
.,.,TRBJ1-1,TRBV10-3,TGTGCCATCAGTGGGAACGGGTGGCTGAATGAAGCTTTCTTT,CAISGNGWLNEAFF
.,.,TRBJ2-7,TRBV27,TGTGCCAGCAGTCTACAAAGCCATTACGAGCAGTACTTC,CASSLQSHYEQYF
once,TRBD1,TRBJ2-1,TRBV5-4,TGTGCCAGCAGGGCCCCGGGACAGGGCAAAAATGAGCAGTTCTTC,CASRAPGQGKNEQFF
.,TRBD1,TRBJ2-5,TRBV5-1,TGCGCCAGCAGCTGGGACAGCGGTGCGGAGACCCAGTACTTC,CASSWDSGAETQYF
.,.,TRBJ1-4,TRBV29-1,TGCAGCGCAAGGACAGATCGGGGTGAAAAACTGTTTTTT,CSARTDRGEKLFF